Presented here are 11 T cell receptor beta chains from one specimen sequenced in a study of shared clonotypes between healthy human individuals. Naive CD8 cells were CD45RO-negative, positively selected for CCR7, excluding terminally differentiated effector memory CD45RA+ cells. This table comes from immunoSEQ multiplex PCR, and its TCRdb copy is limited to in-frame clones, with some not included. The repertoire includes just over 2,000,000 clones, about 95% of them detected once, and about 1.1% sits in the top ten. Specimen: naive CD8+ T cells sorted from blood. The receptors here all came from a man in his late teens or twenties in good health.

DNA for the CDR3: TGTGCCAGCAGCTCCTGGACCTTTAAGGCGGGATCTAGGGGCGAGCAGTACTTC. Protein product: CASSSWTFKAGSRGEQYF. J is TRBJ2-7 and V is TRBV7-9; TRBD2 might be the D (6 bases). CDR3 length: 18 amino acids. CDR1 SEHNR and CDR2 FQNEAQ come from the germline V gene (reference sequence). V was shortened by 4 bases and J by 6 bases, with 28 bases between the two germline ends.

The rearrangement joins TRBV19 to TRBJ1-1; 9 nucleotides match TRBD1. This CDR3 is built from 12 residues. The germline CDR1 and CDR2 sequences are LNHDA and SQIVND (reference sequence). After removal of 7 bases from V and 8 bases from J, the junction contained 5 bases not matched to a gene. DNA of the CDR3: TGTGCCAGTATTGGAACAGGGGGCGAAGCTTTCTTT. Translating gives CASIGTGGEAFF.

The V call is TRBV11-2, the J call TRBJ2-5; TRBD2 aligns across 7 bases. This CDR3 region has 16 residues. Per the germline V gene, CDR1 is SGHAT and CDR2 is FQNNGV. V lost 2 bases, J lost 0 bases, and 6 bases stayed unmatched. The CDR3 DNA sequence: TGTGCCAGCAGCTTATGGTCCGCGGGGGACCAAGAGACCCAGTACTTC. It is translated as CASSLWSAGDQETQYF.

The CDR3 reads CASSLGGLGSPLHF. In nucleotides, the CDR3 is TGTGCCAGCAGTTTAGGGGGGCTCGGTTCACCCCTCCACTTT. The chain is built from TRBV27 and TRBJ1-6, with D tentatively TRBD1 (6 bases). The CDR3 sequence is 14 residues long. From germline, CDR1 is MNHEY and CDR2 SMNVEV (reference sequence). Deletions cut 2 bases from V and 9 bases from J, with 11 bases between.

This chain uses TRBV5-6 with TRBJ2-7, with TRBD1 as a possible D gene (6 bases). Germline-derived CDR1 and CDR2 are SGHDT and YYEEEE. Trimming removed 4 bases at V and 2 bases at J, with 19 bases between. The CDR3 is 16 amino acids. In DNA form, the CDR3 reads TGTGCCAGCAGCATTACGACAGGTACTCTAGCCTACGAGCAGTACTTC. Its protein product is CASSITTGTLAYEQYF.

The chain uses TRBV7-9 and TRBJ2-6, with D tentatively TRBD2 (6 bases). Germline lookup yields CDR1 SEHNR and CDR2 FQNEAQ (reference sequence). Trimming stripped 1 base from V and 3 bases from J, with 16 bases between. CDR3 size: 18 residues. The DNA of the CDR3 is TGTGCCAGCAGCTTAGAAGCCACCGGGCGGGATGGGGCCAACGTCCTGACTTTC. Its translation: CASSLEATGRDGANVLTF.

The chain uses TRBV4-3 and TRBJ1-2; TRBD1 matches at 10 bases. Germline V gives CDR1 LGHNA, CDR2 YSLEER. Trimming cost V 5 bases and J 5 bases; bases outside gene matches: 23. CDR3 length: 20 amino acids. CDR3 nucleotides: TGCGCCAGCAGCTTGGGGACAGGGGCTGAGTTGAGCGGCGTGGAGTATGGCTACACCTTC. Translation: CASSLGTGAELSGVEYGYTF.

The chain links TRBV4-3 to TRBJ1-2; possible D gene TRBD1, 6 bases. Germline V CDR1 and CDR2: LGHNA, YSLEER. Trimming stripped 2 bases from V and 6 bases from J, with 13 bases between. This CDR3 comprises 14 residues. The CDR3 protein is CASSQTWGADGYTF. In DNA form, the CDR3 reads TGCGCCAGCAGCCAAACTTGGGGGGCGGATGGCTACACCTTC.

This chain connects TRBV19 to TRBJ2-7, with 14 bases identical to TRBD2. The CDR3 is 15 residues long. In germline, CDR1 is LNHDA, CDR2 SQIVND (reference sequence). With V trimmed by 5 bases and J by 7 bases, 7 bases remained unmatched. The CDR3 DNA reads TGTGCCAGTAGTTACTCGGGACTAGCGGGAGAGGAGCAGTACTTC. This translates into CASSYSGLAGEEQYF.

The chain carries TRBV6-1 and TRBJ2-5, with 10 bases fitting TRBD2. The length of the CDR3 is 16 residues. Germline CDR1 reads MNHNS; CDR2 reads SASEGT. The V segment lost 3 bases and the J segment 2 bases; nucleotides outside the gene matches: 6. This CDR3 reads CASSDWTSGVQETQYF. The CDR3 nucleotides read TGTGCCAGCAGTGATTGGACTAGCGGAGTACAAGAGACCCAGTACTTC.

The CDR3 DNA reads as TGCGCCAGCAGCGGGACCCCTCCGGGACTGTTTTTT. Amino acid sequence: CASSGTPPGLFF. This rearrangement joins TRBV5-1 to TRBJ1-4; a possible D gene is TRBD1 (5 bases). Germline-derived CDR1 and CDR2 are SGHRS and YFSETQ. The CDR3 loop spans 12 amino acids. The V and J ends lost 4 bases and 13 bases respectively, with 14 bases between them.